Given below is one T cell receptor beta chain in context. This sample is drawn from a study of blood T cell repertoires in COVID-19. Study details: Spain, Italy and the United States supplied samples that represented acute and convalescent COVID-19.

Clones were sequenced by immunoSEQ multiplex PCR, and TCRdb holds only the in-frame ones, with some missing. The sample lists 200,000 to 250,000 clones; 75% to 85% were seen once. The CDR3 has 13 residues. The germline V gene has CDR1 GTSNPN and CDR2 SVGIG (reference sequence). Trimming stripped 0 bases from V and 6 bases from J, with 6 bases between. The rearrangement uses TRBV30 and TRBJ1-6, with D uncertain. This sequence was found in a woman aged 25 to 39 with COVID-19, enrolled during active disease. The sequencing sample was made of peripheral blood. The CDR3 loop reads CAWSVPGNSPLHF. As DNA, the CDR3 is TGTGCCTGGAGTGTCCCGGGTAATTCACCCCTCCACTTT.